What follows are 20 T cell receptor beta chains derived from one specimen sequenced in a study of T-cell reconstitution after alpha-beta-depleted transplantation in children. TCRbeta library preparation incorporated unique molecular identifiers. TCRdb passed the PCR reads through MiXCR, listing each CDR3 protein once. The sample records approximately 240,000 distinct CDR3 sequences, around 9.6% being singletons. The sequences come from PBMCs from the stem cell graft donor, collected from the stem cell graft. These receptors all stem from a human donor who donated a stem cell graft to a child with acute lymphoblastic leukemia.

This clonotype occurred many times. The chain combines TRBV12-3 or TRBV12-4 with TRBJ2-1, with D tentatively TRBD2 (6 bases). The V gene lost 3 bases and the J gene lost 9 bases, with 18 bases spanning the gap. This CDR3 is built from 15 residues. CDR3 residues: CASSFPVAAGSEQFF. CDR3 nucleotide sequence: TGTGCCAGCAGTTTCCCAGTAGCGGCGGGCAGTGAGCAGTTCTTC.

V usage is TRBV7-6 and J usage is TRBJ2-3; 7 bases line up with TRBD2. CDR1 is SGHVS, CDR2 FNYEAQ, per germline. Trimming took 5 bases from V and 3 from J; bases not matched to a gene: 11. CDR3 length: 16 amino acids. The CDR3 here is CASSPFIGGGTDTQYF. CDR3 bases: TGTGCCAGCAGCCCCTTTATTGGGGGGGGGACAGATACGCAGTATTTT.

This clonotype was seen repeatedly, ten times or more. In DNA form, the CDR3 reads TGCGCCAGCAGCTTGACAGTGGGCTCCTACGAGCAGTACTTC. It translates to CASSLTVGSYEQYF. V is TRBV5-1 and J is TRBJ2-7; D is unresolved. The CDR3 is 14 residues long. V gave up 1 base and J gave up 0 bases, with 8 bases separating them. From germline, CDR1 is SGHRS and CDR2 YFSETQ.

The CDR3 loop is CASSFGGAGSPLHF. DNA for the CDR3: TGTGCCAGCAGCTTTGGGGGAGCGGGCTCACCCCTCCACTTT. The V and J genes are TRBV7-2 and TRBJ1-6; a possible D gene is TRBD1 (5 bases). Germline V gives CDR1 SGHTA, CDR2 FQGNSA. Between the trimmed V and J ends, which lost 3 bases and 10 bases, there was a span of 13 bases. This CDR3 is 14 amino acids long.

The chain uses TRBV6-1 and TRBJ1-2, with 7 bases matching TRBD1. CDR3 length equals 14 residues. The trim removed 8 bases at V and 7 bases at J, leaving 13 bases unmatched. From germline, CDR1 is MNHNS and CDR2 SASEGT. CDR3 nucleotide sequence: TGTGCCAGCTTCTTAAATGAGGGGGCGGGTGGCTACACCTTC. As protein: CASFLNEGAGGYTF.

This clonotype appeared many times. CDR3 loop: CASTPTGRTEAFF. In DNA form, the CDR3 reads TGTGCCAGCACCCCCACGGGAAGGACTGAAGCTTTCTTT. The chain combines TRBV27 with TRBJ1-1; D remains ambiguous. Trimming removed 7 bases at V and 5 bases at J, with 14 bases between. CDR1 and CDR2 from the germline V gene are MNHEY and SMNVEV (reference sequence). The CDR3 is made up of 13 amino acids.

This clonotype was found many times. CDR3 amino acids: CASSHDRGLSSNEQFF. CDR3 sequence (DNA): TGCGCCAGCAGTCATGACAGGGGGCTGTCCAGCAATGAGCAGTTCTTC. This chain joins TRBV10-1 and TRBJ2-1; 10 bases are shared with TRBD1. This CDR3 has 16 amino acids. Losses at the gene ends were 5 bases for V and 6 bases for J; bases not matched to a gene: 10. The germline CDR1 and CDR2 sequences are WNHNN and SYGVQD (reference sequence).

This clonotype was found many times. The chain employs TRBV5-1 and TRBJ1-4; D is unclear. Germline values: CDR1 SGHRS, CDR2 YFSETQ. The CDR3 runs 14 residues. The ends were cut back, 2 bases at V and 5 bases at J, with 10 bases in the middle. The CDR3 DNA reads TGCGCCAGCAGCTTATCCGGGAGAAATGAAAAACTGTTTTTT. It specifies CASSLSGRNEKLFF. Based on the CDR3 plus reference TRBV5-1 and TRBJ1-4, the full variable domain is KAGVTQTPRYLIKTRGQQVTLSCSPISGHRSVSWYQQTPGQGLQFLFEYFSETQRNKGNFPGRFSGRQFSNSRSEMNVSTLELGDSALYLCASSLSGRNEKLFFGSGTQLSVL.

This clonotype has more than one count but fewer than ten. The chain combines TRBV13 with TRBJ2-1, with 14 bases aligning to TRBD2. Losses at the gene ends were 3 bases for V and 7 bases for J; bases not matched to a gene: 2. The CDR3 covers 15 residues. From germline, CDR1 is PRHDT and CDR2 FYEKMQ (reference sequence). CDR3 loop: CASSFGTSGGNEQFF. The CDR3 nucleotides are TGTGCCAGCAGCTTTGGGACTAGCGGGGGAAATGAGCAGTTCTTC.

This clonotype was found a few times. The V call is TRBV3-1, the J call TRBJ2-1, with TRBD1 as a possible D gene (5 bases). V lost 1 base, J lost 1 base, and 8 bases lay in between. Germline V CDR1 and CDR2: LGHDT, YNNKEL (reference sequence). This CDR3 region has 15 residues. CDR3 sequence: CASSQATGSYNEQFF. The CDR3 DNA sequence: TGTGCCAGCAGCCAAGCTACAGGTTCCTACAATGAGCAGTTCTTC.

This clonotype was detected many times. V gene TRBV4-3 combines with J gene TRBJ1-3, with 8 bases fitting TRBD1. Per the germline V gene, CDR1 is LGHNA and CDR2 is YSLEER. The CDR3 has 15 amino acids. The J segment lost 5 bases and the V segment lost 6 bases, leaving 9 bases of the junction unmatched. The CDR3, as DNA: TGCGCCAGCAGTACAGACAGGGGATGGAGAAACACCATATATTTT. This encodes CASSTDRGWRNTIYF.

This clonotype was seen at least ten times. The chain is built from TRBV6-5 and TRBJ2-5, with 7 bases fitting TRBD2. The CDR3 covers 13 residues. Per the germline V gene, CDR1 is MNHEY and CDR2 is SVGAGI. The junction had 6 bases not matched to a gene; V was cut back by 8 bases and J by 3 bases. In DNA form, the CDR3 reads TGTGCCAGCCGGTTGAGCGGGGAAGAGACCCAGTACTTC. Its protein is CASRLSGEETQYF.

J is TRBJ2-5 and V is TRBV5-1; D call uncertain. This CDR3 region has 14 residues. V lost 0 bases, J lost 5 bases, and 11 bases lay in between. Germline V lookup: CDR1 SGHRS, CDR2 YFSETQ. DNA for the CDR3: TGCGCCAGCAGCTTGGTTGGAGAGAGGGAGACCCAGTACTTC. Its protein product is CASSLVGERETQYF.

This clonotype showed up just a few times. This CDR3 reads CSALTIGVDEGYTF. In nucleotides, the CDR3 is TGCAGTGCTCTGACAATAGGGGTTGATGAGGGCTACACCTTC. The rearrangement uses TRBV20-1 and TRBJ1-2; possible D gene TRBD1, 5 bases. This CDR3 has 14 residues. Looked up from germline, CDR1 is DFQATT and CDR2 is SNEGSKA (reference sequence). V gave up 5 bases and J gave up 8 bases, with 21 bases separating them.

This clonotype came up many times. V is TRBV5-1 and J is TRBJ2-7; D possibly corresponds to TRBD1 (6 bases). The V and J ends lost 4 bases and 2 bases respectively, with 10 bases between them. CDR3 length: 13 residues. Germline CDR1 SGHRS, CDR2 YFSETQ. The CDR3 spells CASSPDRAYEQYF. The CDR3 DNA follows: TGCGCCAGCAGCCCGGACAGAGCCTACGAGCAGTACTTC. Complete variable domain (other parts from reference TRBV5-1 and TRBJ2-7): KAGVTQTPRYLIKTRGQQVTLSCSPISGHRSVSWYQQTPGQGLQFLFEYFSETQRNKGNFPGRFSGRQFSNSRSEMNVSTLELGDSALYLCASSPDRAYEQYFGPGTRLTVT.

J is TRBJ1-1 and V is TRBV6-5; TRBD1 matches at 7 bases. Germline values: CDR1 MNHEY, CDR2 SVGAGI. The junction had 5 bases not matched to a gene; V was cut back by 0 bases and J by 1 base. This CDR3 has 16 amino acids. The CDR3 loop reads CASSYSRRDRNTEAFF. As DNA, the CDR3 is TGTGCCAGCAGTTACTCGCGTAGGGACAGGAACACTGAAGCTTTCTTT.

This clonotype was observed many times. The chain combines TRBV5-1 with TRBJ2-2, with TRBD1 matching over 7 bases. The CDR3 consists of 16 residues. V shed 0 bases and J 1 base; nucleotides not matched to a gene: 3. The V gene's germline CDR1 is SGHRS and CDR2 YFSETQ. The CDR3 nucleotides read TGCGCCAGCAGCTTGGCCGCAGGGGGGAACACCGGGGAGCTGTTTTTT. Translation gives CASSLAAGGNTGELFF.

The rearrangement joins TRBV5-5 to TRBJ1-1; 9 nucleotides match TRBD1. In germline, CDR1 is SGHKS, CDR2 YYEKEE (reference sequence). This CDR3 spans 15 amino acids. The V gene end was trimmed by 4 bases and the J gene end by 1 base; junction bases not matched to a gene: 5. In DNA, the CDR3 is TGTGCCAGCAGCCGAAAGGGACAGGGGAACACTGAAGCTTTCTTT. Translation: CASSRKGQGNTEAFF.

Ten or more counts support this clonotype. V usage is TRBV10-2 and J usage is TRBJ1-2, with D perhaps matching TRBD1 (5 bases). Trimming took off 5 bases at V and 6 bases at J, with 13 bases between the two ends. This CDR3 has 13 amino acids. Germline-derived CDR1 and CDR2 are WSHSY and SAAADI. CDR3 protein: CASSSTGTDGYTF. Here the CDR3 DNA reads TGCGCCAGCAGTTCTACCGGGACGGATGGCTACACCTTC.

This clonotype was counted at least ten times. The chain links TRBV7-9 to TRBJ1-2, with D uncertain. Per the germline V gene, CDR1 is SEHNR and CDR2 is FQNEAQ (reference sequence). Trimming removed 4 bases from V and 3 bases from J, with 15 bases in between. This CDR3 is 15 amino acids long. This CDR3 is CASSSAVFWDYGYTF. The CDR3 region has the DNA TGTGCCAGCAGCTCTGCTGTATTCTGGGACTATGGCTACACCTTC.